The entry below gives a single TCR beta chain sequence along with its context. Antigen specificity is unknown. The CDR3 consists of 14 residues. Using immunoSEQ multiplex PCR, the repertoire was profiled, and TCRdb retains in-frame clones only, with some absent. The sample includes 40,000 or so clones, approximately 90% of them seen just once. The record originates from a study of OX40 agonist ivuxolimab in advanced cancers. Study summary: Dose-escalation patients' cancers were hepatocellular carcinoma, melanoma, renal cell or head and neck cancer. Anti-PD-1, anti-PD-L1 or anti-CTLA-4 therapy given earlier was allowed, and approximately 40% had some. Study conclusions and caveats: The mean number of expanded clones was higher in CD8+ T cells than in CD4+.

The starting material was CD4+ or CD8+ T cells sorted from blood, obtained in a trial of the OX40 agonist ivuxolimab. The genes are TRBV1 and TRBJ2-7; whether TRBD1, the table's D call, matches the DNA was not checked. TRBV1 is marked as a pseudogene. This TCR was recovered from an adult with an advanced solid tumor such as melanoma, head and neck, liver or kidney cancer. CDR3 residues: CTSSQHRGPGEQYF. The CDR3 nucleotides are TGCACCAGCAGCCAACACAGGGGGCCGGGGGAGCAGTACTTC.